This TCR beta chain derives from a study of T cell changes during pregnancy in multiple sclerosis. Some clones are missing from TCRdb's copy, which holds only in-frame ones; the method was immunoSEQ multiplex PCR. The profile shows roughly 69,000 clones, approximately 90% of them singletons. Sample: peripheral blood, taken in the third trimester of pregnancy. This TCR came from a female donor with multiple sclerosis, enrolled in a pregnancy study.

CDR3 in DNA: TGTGCCAGTCACGGTAGCGGCGAGCAGTACTTC. This translates into CASHGSGEQYF. The V call is TRBV28, the J call TRBJ2-7, with TRBD2 as a possible D gene (6 bases). The CDR3 spans 11 residues. V gave up 9 bases and J gave up 6 bases, with 12 bases separating them. Germline CDR1 MDHEN, CDR2 SYDVKM.